The 5 T cell receptor beta chains presented below share a single source sample, sequenced in a study of blood T cells in healthy people across ages. Then a second PCR, running roughly 7 to 11 cycles, was carried out with a sample-barcoded 5' primer and a J-beta primer mix. Each CDR3 protein is one row after TCRdb ran MiXCR on the 5' RACE reads. The table lists some 690,000 distinct CDR3 sequences, over 20% of them singletons, with roughly a fifth in the top ten. The specimen sequenced was blood. Every receptor here comes from a man in his 70s in good health.

The chain is built from TRBV20-1 and TRBJ2-7; 7 bases agree with TRBD2. Germline values: CDR1 DFQATT, CDR2 SNEGSKA (reference sequence). The CDR3 length is 13 residues. With V trimmed by 2 bases and J by 2 bases, 3 bases remained unmatched. The CDR3, as DNA: TGCAGTGCTAGATGGGGGGGGGCCTACGAGCAGTACTTC. Translating gives CSARWGGAYEQYF.

CDR3 protein: CASSNQDRDGGYTF. The DNA for the CDR3 is TGTGCCAGCAGTAACCAGGACAGGGATGGGGGCTACACCTTC. The chain is built from TRBV6-5 and TRBJ1-2; 8 bases fit TRBD1. This CDR3 contains 14 residues. The junction had 10 bases not matched to a gene; V was cut back by 5 bases and J by 8 bases. Germline CDR1 and CDR2: MNHEY and SVGAGI.

This clonotype appeared a few times. The chain's CDR3 is CASSLEPGQGSNSPLHF. The DNA for the CDR3 is TGCGCCAGCAGCTTGGAACCCGGACAGGGCAGTAATTCACCCCTCCACTTT. J is TRBJ1-6 and V is TRBV5-1; 8 nucleotides match TRBD1. The CDR3 consists of 17 residues. The junction had 8 bases not matched to a gene; V was cut back by 0 bases and J by 6 bases. From germline, CDR1 is SGHRS and CDR2 YFSETQ.

Of note for this clonotype: At one end, the junction sequence differs from germline, possibly due to a read error. This chain connects TRBV7-2 to TRBJ1-3; D is undetermined. CDR1 and CDR2 from the germline V gene are SGHTA and FQGNSA. This CDR3 has 15 amino acids. This chain's CDR3 is CASSLYGGSGNTVYF. CDR3 DNA: TGTGCCAGCAGCTTATACGGTGGGAGTGGAAACACCGTATATTTT.

The chain combines TRBV20-1 with TRBJ2-5; D possibly corresponds to TRBD2 (5 bases). The J call may be faulty, since TRBJ2-7 better matches the DNA end. The CDR3 has 12 amino acids. Germline CDR1 and CDR2: DFQATT and SNEGSKA (reference sequence). The CDR3: CSASRESYEQYV. The CDR3 DNA reads TGCAGTGCTAGTAGGGAGTCCTACGAGCAGTACGTC.